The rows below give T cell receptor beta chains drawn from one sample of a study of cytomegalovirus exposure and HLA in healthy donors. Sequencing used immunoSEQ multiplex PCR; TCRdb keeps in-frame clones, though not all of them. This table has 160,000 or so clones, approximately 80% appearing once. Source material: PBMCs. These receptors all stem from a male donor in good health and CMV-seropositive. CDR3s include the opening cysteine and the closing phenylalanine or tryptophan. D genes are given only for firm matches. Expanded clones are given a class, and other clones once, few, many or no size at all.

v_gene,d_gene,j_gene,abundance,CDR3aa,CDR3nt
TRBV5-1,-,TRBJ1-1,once,CASSLGRLNTEAFF,TGCGCCAGCAGCTTGGGCAGGTTGAACACTGAAGCTTTCTTT
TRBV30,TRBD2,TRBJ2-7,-,CAWRALEGSLAGVAYEQYF,TGTGCCTGGAGAGCCCTGGAGGGCAGTTTGGCGGGAGTCGCCTACGAGCAGTACTTC
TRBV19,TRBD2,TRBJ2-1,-,CASSIGSGGAYNEQFF,TGTGCCAGTAGTATAGGGTCGGGAGGGGCCTACAATGAGCAGTTCTTC
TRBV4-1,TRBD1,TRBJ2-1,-,CASSQDQGVYNEQFF,TGCGCCAGCAGCCAAGATCAGGGGGTCTACAATGAGCAGTTCTTC
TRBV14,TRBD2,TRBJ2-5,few,CASSQDTAGQETQYF,TGTGCCAGCAGCCAAGATACAGCGGGGCAAGAGACCCAGTACTTC
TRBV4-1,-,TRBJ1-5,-,CASSLFEQGNQPQHF,TGCGCCAGCAGCCTATTCGAACAGGGAAATCAGCCCCAGCATTTT
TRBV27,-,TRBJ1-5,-,CASSLQGNQPQHF,TGTGCCAGCAGCCTCCAGGGCAATCAGCCCCAGCATTTT
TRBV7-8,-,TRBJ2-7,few,CASSNGGTDFYEQYF,TGTGCCAGCAGCAACGGCGGGACAGACTTTTACGAGCAGTACTTC
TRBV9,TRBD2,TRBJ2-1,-,CASSVDGRGGNEQFF,TGTGCCAGCAGCGTAGACGGGAGGGGGGGCAATGAGCAGTTCTTC
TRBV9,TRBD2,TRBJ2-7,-,CASSLGLAGVHEQYF,TGTGCCAGCAGCCTCGGACTAGCGGGAGTCCACGAGCAGTACTTC
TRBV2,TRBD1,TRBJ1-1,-,CASNRGQGGTEAFF,TGTGCCAGCAACCGAGGACAGGGCGGAACTGAAGCTTTCTTT
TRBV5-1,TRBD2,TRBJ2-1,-,CASSSRPRQAGGPGVVNEQFF,TGCGCCAGCAGCTCCCGCCCACGCCAAGCGGGAGGGCCGGGTGTCGTGAATGAGCAGTTCTTC
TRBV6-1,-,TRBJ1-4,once,CASSVTGLDEKLFF,TGTGCCAGCAGTGTCACAGGGCTGGATGAAAAACTGTTTTTT
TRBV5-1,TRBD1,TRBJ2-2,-,CASSRQTGTGELFF,TGCGCCAGCAGCCGCCAGACAGGGACCGGGGAGCTGTTTTTT
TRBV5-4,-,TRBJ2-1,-,CATLAHSRINPSSYNEQFF,TGTGCCACTTTGGCGCATAGTCGGATTAATCCTAGCTCCTACAATGAGCAGTTCTTC
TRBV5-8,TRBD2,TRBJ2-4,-,CASSRGGTSLVPENIQYF,TGTGCCAGCAGCCGAGGGGGGACTAGCCTGGTCCCAGAAAACATTCAGTACTTC
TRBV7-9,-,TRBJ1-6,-,CASSLEGVGSPLHF,TGTGCCAGCAGCTTAGAAGGGGTCGGTTCACCCCTCCACTTT
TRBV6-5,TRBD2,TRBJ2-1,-,CASSYLRTSVPYEQFF,TGTGCCAGCAGTTACTTAAGGACTAGCGTCCCCTATGAGCAGTTCTTC
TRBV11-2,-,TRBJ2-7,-,CASSLETSPTYEQYF,TGTGCCAGCAGCTTAGAAACTAGTCCCACCTACGAGCAGTACTTC
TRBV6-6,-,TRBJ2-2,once,CASLWGGADTGELFF,TGTGCCAGCCTCTGGGGGGGCGCAGACACCGGGGAGCTGTTTTTT
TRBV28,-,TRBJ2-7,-,CASRRGIVYEQYF,TGTGCCAGCAGACGGGGGATCGTATACGAGCAGTACTTC
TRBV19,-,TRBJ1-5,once,CASSPTGNNQPQHF,TGTGCCAGTAGTCCTACAGGGAACAATCAGCCCCAGCATTTT
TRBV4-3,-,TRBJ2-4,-,CASSQDLGAGDIQYF,TGCGCCAGCAGCCAAGATTTAGGGGCTGGGGACATTCAGTACTTC
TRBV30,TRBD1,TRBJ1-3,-,CAWSAGQGLNTIYF,TGTGCCTGGAGTGCGGGACAGGGGTTAAACACCATATATTTT
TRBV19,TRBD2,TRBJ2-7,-,CASGASGSQFPYEQYF,TGTGCCAGCGGGGCTAGCGGGAGTCAATTCCCCTACGAGCAGTACTTC
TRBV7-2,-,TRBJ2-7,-,CASSLGPTRVVNEQYF,TGTGCCAGCAGCTTAGGTCCGACTAGAGTTGTGAACGAGCAGTACTTC
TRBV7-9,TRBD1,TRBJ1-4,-,CASSGGQGQGEKLFF,TGTGCCAGCAGCGGGGGACAGGGACAAGGCGAAAAACTGTTTTTT
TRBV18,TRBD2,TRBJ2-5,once,CASFPSGTQGTQYF,TGTGCCAGCTTTCCTAGCGGGACCCAAGGGACCCAGTACTTC
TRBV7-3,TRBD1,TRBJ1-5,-,CASSLHSAGGEPQHF,TGTGCCAGCAGCTTACATTCTGCAGGGGGCGAGCCCCAGCATTTT
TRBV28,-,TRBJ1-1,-,CASSMRVGAFF,TGTGCCAGCAGTATGAGGGTTGGAGCTTTCTTT
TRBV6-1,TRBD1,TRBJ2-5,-,CASRGQRKETQYF,TGTGCCAGCAGGGGACAGAGAAAAGAGACCCAGTACTTC
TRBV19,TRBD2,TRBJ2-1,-,CASSMGTMKPYNEQFF,TGTGCCAGTAGTATGGGGACTATGAAGCCCTACAATGAGCAGTTCTTC
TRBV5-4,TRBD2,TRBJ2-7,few,CASSPGTSGYEQYF,TGTGCCAGCAGCCCCGGGACTAGCGGCTACGAGCAGTACTTC
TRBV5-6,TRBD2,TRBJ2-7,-,CASRLAATYEQYF,TGTGCCAGTAGACTAGCGGCAACCTACGAGCAGTACTTC
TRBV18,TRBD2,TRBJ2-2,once,CASSLTGTSRAGELFF,TGTGCCAGCTCACTGACCGGGACTAGTCGGGCCGGGGAGCTGTTTTTT
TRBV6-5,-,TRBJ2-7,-,CASSYGSGSYEQYF,TGTGCCAGCAGTTACGGAAGCGGCTCCTACGAGCAGTACTTC
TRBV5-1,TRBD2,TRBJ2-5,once,CASSFGGETQYF,TGCGCCAGCAGCTTCGGGGGGGAGACCCAGTACTTC
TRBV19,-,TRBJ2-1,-,CASSPAGNEQFF,TGTGCCAGTAGTCCCGCGGGAAATGAGCAGTTCTTC
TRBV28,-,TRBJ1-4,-,CASSFEGGNEKLFF,TGTGCCAGCAGTTTTGAAGGGGGTAATGAAAAACTGTTTTTT
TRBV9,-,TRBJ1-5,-,CASSVGSGRYQPQHF,TGTGCCAGCAGCGTAGGTTCAGGGAGGTATCAGCCCCAGCATTTT
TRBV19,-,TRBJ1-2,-,CASSIGGASDYGYTF,TGTGCCAGTAGTATAGGCGGGGCGAGCGACTATGGCTACACCTTC
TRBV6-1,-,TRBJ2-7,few,CASSEVREQYF,TGTGCCAGCAGTGAGGTTAGAGAGCAGTACTTC
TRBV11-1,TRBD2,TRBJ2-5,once,CASSTRVRAGASEQYF,TGTGCCAGCAGCACCCGGGTCCGGGCGGGAGCGAGTGAGCAGTACTTC
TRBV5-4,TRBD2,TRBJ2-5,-,CASGRLGTSGETQYF,TGTGCCAGCGGGCGGTTAGGGACTAGCGGTGAGACCCAGTACTTC